The 31 T cell receptor beta chains below were found in one sample sequenced in a study of blood T cell repertoires in COVID-19. Measured with immunoSEQ multiplex PCR; TCRdb has only the in-frame clones, and not every one. The sample contains tens of thousands of clones, under 95% of which appear only once. Sequenced: peripheral blood. The receptor source for this set is a man in his 70s with active COVID-19.

This chain joins TRBV2 and TRBJ2-5, with a tentative D call TRBD1 (6 bases). Germline V lookup: CDR1 SNHLY, CDR2 FYNNEI. The CDR3 length is 13 residues. The V end was cut by 6 bases, the J end by 2 bases, with 10 bases between. The CDR3 loop reads CASRWGPQETQYF. For the CDR3, the DNA is TGTGCCAGCAGGTGGGGGCCACAAGAGACCCAGTACTTC.

V usage is TRBV11-3 and J usage is TRBJ2-1; TRBD2 aligns across 10 bases. The CDR3 runs 15 residues. V shed 2 bases and J 8 bases; nucleotides not matched to a gene: 6. CDR1 SGHNT and CDR2 YENEEA come from the germline V gene. CDR3 protein: CASSLLSGGGDEQFF. Here the CDR3 DNA reads TGTGCCAGCAGCTTACTGAGCGGGGGGGGCGATGAGCAGTTCTTC. The complete variable domain, with remaining parts taken from reference TRBV11-3 and TRBJ2-1, reads EAGVVQSPRYKIIEKKQPVAFWCNPISGHNTLYWYLQNLGQGPELLIRYENEEAVDDSQLPKDRFSAERLKGVDSTLKIQPAELGDSAVYLCASSLLSGGGDEQFFGPGTRLTVL.

The sample holds one count of this clone. The chain uses TRBV10-1 and TRBJ2-1; TRBD1 matches at 11 bases. Germline V gene lookup returns CDR1 WNHNN and CDR2 SYGVQD (reference sequence). The ends lost 6 bases at V and 6 bases at J; junction bases unmatched: 4. The CDR3 has 14 amino acids. The CDR3 nucleotides read TGCGCCAGCAGCCGGGACAGGGGGATCAATGAGCAGTTCTTC. Protein sequence: CASSRDRGINEQFF.

In this sample, this clone turned up once. The J gene is TRBJ2-7, the V gene TRBV30; 12 bases map to TRBD2. This CDR3 is built from 15 residues. CDR1 and CDR2 (germline): GTSNPN, SVGIG (reference sequence). V lost 7 bases to trimming and J lost 0 bases; unmatched junction nucleotides: 7. The chain's CDR3 is CASRTSGESSYEQYV. For the CDR3, the DNA is TGTGCCTCCCGGACTAGCGGGGAAAGCTCCTACGAGCAGTACGTC.

V is TRBV7-2 and J is TRBJ2-3, with 10 bases matching TRBD2. After removal of 2 bases from V and 2 bases from J, the junction contained 7 bases not matched to a gene. Germline values: CDR1 SGHTA, CDR2 FQGNSA. The CDR3 spans 17 residues. CDR3 sequence (DNA): TGTGCCAGCAGCTTACGGCTAGCGGGGGTACCCACAGATACGCAGTATTTT. This sequence encodes CASSLRLAGVPTDTQYF.

Turning to this clone: In the same sample, other DNA sequences code for this CDR3. The chain couples TRBV29-1 to TRBJ1-4, with 9 positions matching TRBD1. The V and J ends lost 6 bases and 0 bases, in that order; junction bases with no gene match: 11. The germline V gene has CDR1 SQVTM and CDR2 ANQGSEA. CDR3 length: 17 amino acids. The CDR3 reads CSVQPSGQGTTNEKLFF. The CDR3 nucleotides read TGCAGCGTGCAACCATCGGGACAGGGAACAACTAATGAAAAACTGTTTTTT.

The rearrangement joins TRBV5-4 to TRBJ2-5, with D tentatively TRBD1 (6 bases). The CDR3 extends over 12 amino acids. Germline CDR1 and CDR2: SGHNT and YYREEE (reference sequence). Trimming pared 0 bases from V and 8 bases from J, leaving 8 bases between. CDR3 bases: TGTGCCAGCAGCTTGGACAGGGAAACCCAGTACTTC. This codes for CASSLDRETQYF.

The chain joins TRBV28 to TRBJ1-2, with TRBD1 matching over 8 bases. This CDR3 is 13 amino acids long. CDR1 and CDR2 from the germline V gene are MDHEN and SYDVKM. V was clipped by 10 bases and J by 6 bases; unmatched bases: 10. CDR3: CATNRQGRNGYTF. The CDR3 DNA reads TGTGCCACCAATAGACAGGGGAGGAATGGCTACACCTTC.

The gene calls are TRBV10-3 and TRBJ2-2; D ambiguous. V gave up 0 bases and J gave up 5 bases, with 16 bases separating them. Germline V CDR1 and CDR2: ENHRY, SYGVKD. The CDR3 spans 17 residues. The CDR3 loop reads CAISESTLSVRTGELFF. The CDR3 nucleotides are TGTGCCATCAGTGAGTCGACTTTAAGCGTTAGGACCGGGGAGCTGTTTTTT.

The gene calls are TRBV19 and TRBJ2-1; 9 bases agree with TRBD1. Germline V gene data show CDR1 as LNHDA and CDR2 as SQIVND (reference sequence). This CDR3 region has 15 residues. J lost 7 bases, V lost 4 bases, and 8 bases had no gene match. The CDR3 protein is CASSTTGTGRNEQFF. The CDR3 nucleotides read TGTGCCAGTAGTACCACCGGGACAGGGAGGAATGAGCAGTTCTTC.

Regarding this clone: In the same sample, other DNA sequences code for this CDR3. This rearrangement joins TRBV7-9 to TRBJ2-5; 10 bases are a match to TRBD1. Trimming took 2 bases from V and 3 from J; bases not matched to a gene: 3. The CDR3 has 15 amino acids. Germline V gene sequence: CDR1 SEHNR, CDR2 FQNEAQ (reference sequence). CDR3 loop: CASSLSGTGEETQYF. The CDR3 nucleotides are TGTGCCAGCAGCTTATCCGGGACAGGGGAAGAGACCCAGTACTTC.

This chain joins TRBV7-9 and TRBJ1-2; TRBD1 matches at 8 bases. This CDR3 is built from 14 residues. From germline, CDR1 is SEHNR and CDR2 FQNEAQ (reference sequence). The J segment lost 0 bases and the V segment lost 8 bases, leaving 5 bases of the junction unmatched. The CDR3: CASLEDRANYGYTF. CDR3 in DNA: TGTGCCAGCCTTGAGGACAGGGCTAACTATGGCTACACCTTC.

In this sample, this clone turned up once. The V and J genes are TRBV7-6 and TRBJ2-1; D not resolved. CDR3 length: 11 residues. Trimming shortened V by 1 base and J by 10 bases, and 5 bases separated the two germline ends. The V gene's germline CDR1 is SGHVS and CDR2 FNYEAQ. CDR3 sequence (DNA): TGTGCCAGCAGCTTAGGGCAGGAGCAGTTCTTC. Its protein product is CASSLGQEQFF.

This chain joins TRBV11-2 and TRBJ2-5; 11 positions match TRBD2. Germline assignment: CDR1 SGHAT and CDR2 FQNNGV. The CDR3 runs 16 residues. Trimming took 1 base from V and 1 from J; bases not matched to a gene: 2. The CDR3 reads CASSLGLAGGQETQYF. The CDR3 nucleotides are TGTGCCAGCAGCTTAGGGCTAGCGGGGGGCCAAGAGACCCAGTACTTC.

This clone was counted once. The CDR3 region has the DNA TGCAGCGTTGAATCTTTCCTAACAGGGGGGAACTATGGCTACACCTTC. This encodes CSVESFLTGGNYGYTF. The chain carries TRBV29-1 and TRBJ1-2; 8 nucleotides match TRBD1. The germline V gene has CDR1 SQVTM and CDR2 ANQGSEA. This CDR3 is built from 16 residues. V shed 2 bases, J shed 2 bases, and the junction held 10 bases outside the gene matches.

This clone has only one observation. V gene TRBV19 combines with J gene TRBJ2-3, with D maybe TRBD1 (7 bases). The CDR3 length is 17 residues. The germline V and J ends were trimmed by 0 bases and 3 bases, with 16 bases remaining between them. Germline-derived CDR1 and CDR2 are LNHDA and SQIVND (reference sequence). The CDR3 nucleotides are TGTGCCAGTAGTATAGATTTGACAGGGAGCGGGACAGATACGCAGTATTTT. This encodes CASSIDLTGSGTDTQYF.

This chain uses TRBV18 with TRBJ2-7; TRBD1 aligns across 10 bases. The CDR3 length is 15 residues. Germline V lookup: CDR1 KGHSH, CDR2 LQKENI. V shed 2 bases, J shed 3 bases, and the junction held 4 bases outside the gene matches. The CDR3: CASSPATGGGYEQYF. In DNA form, the CDR3 reads TGTGCCAGCTCACCAGCGACAGGGGGCGGCTACGAGCAGTACTTC.

CDR3 nucleotide sequence: TGTGCCAGCAGTTTAATTAGAAGGGCTAGCGGGCTGAACACCGGGGAGCTGTTTTTT. This codes for CASSLIRRASGLNTGELFF. This rearrangement joins TRBV28 to TRBJ2-2; the match to TRBD2 covers 8 bases. V was clipped by 2 bases and J by 1 base; unmatched bases: 12. This CDR3 has 19 residues. Germline V gene sequence: CDR1 MDHEN, CDR2 SYDVKM.

The chain couples TRBV6-5 to TRBJ2-5, with 9 bases fitting TRBD2. V lost 2 bases to trimming and J lost 5 bases; unmatched junction nucleotides: 3. This CDR3 has 14 amino acids. The germline gives CDR1 MNHEY, CDR2 SVGAGI. The CDR3 bases are TGTGCCAGCAGTTACCGCGGGGGGGAGGAGACCCAGTACTTC. This codes for CASSYRGGEETQYF.

J is TRBJ1-1 and V is TRBV3-1 (or the pseudogene TRBV3-2); D might be TRBD1 (6 bases). This CDR3 contains 15 residues. Between the trimmed V and J ends, which lost 5 bases and 4 bases, there was a span of 17 bases. Per the germline V gene, CDR1 is LGHDT and CDR2 is YNNKEL (reference sequence). The CDR3 nucleotides are TGTGCCAGCAGCTTAAGGGGGACGGATTCCACTGAAGCTTTCTTT. It encodes CASSLRGTDSTEAFF.

The J gene is TRBJ1-6, the V gene TRBV6-5; tentatively, D is TRBD1 (6 bases). CDR1 and CDR2 (germline): MNHEY, SVGAGI. Between the trimmed V and J ends, which lost 8 bases and 8 bases, there was a span of 16 bases. CDR3 length: 14 residues. CDR3: CASRGAVMDSPLHF. The CDR3 nucleotides read TGTGCCAGCCGGGGGGCCGTTATGGATTCACCCCTCCACTTT.

This clone occurred a few times. V and J are TRBV12-5 and TRBJ1-6; D might be TRBD1 (5 bases). CDR1 is LGHNT, CDR2 FRNRAP, per germline. The V end lost 6 bases, the J end lost 5 bases, and 11 bases lay between the germline ends. The CDR3 sequence is 14 residues long. CDR3 loop: CASGQGVDNSPLHF. CDR3 sequence (DNA): TGTGCTAGTGGACAAGGGGTAGATAATTCACCCCTCCACTTT.

This clone was observed a single time. J is TRBJ1-1 and V is TRBV10-3; no clear D. Germline V gives CDR1 ENHRY, CDR2 SYGVKD. V lost 3 bases and J lost 0, with 14 bases in between. The CDR3 is 16 residues long. The CDR3 nucleotides read TGTGCCATCAGTGATTATAAAGGGAGAATGAACACTGAAGCTTTCTTT. Encoded protein: CAISDYKGRMNTEAFF.

The chain links TRBV18 to TRBJ1-1; perhaps TRBD1 as D (5 bases). V dropped 6 bases and J dropped 0 bases, with 17 bases sitting between them. There are 16 residues in the CDR3. Germline V lookup: CDR1 KGHSH, CDR2 LQKENI. CDR3 residues: CASSRDSANLNTEAFF. As DNA, the CDR3 is TGTGCCAGCTCCCGCGACAGCGCAAACTTGAACACTGAAGCTTTCTTT.

This rearrangement joins TRBV6-5 to TRBJ2-7; D ambiguous. Germline V gene data show CDR1 as MNHEY and CDR2 as SVGAGI. The CDR3 contains 13 residues. Trimming shortened V by 3 bases and J by 3 bases, and 9 bases separated the two germline ends. Written as DNA, the CDR3 is TGTGCCAGCAGTTATCGCCCACTCTACGAGCAGTACTTC. The encoded protein is CASSYRPLYEQYF.

The gene calls are TRBV10-3 and TRBJ2-3; weak D call: TRBD1 (6 bases). V was pared by 4 bases and J by 6 bases, with 14 bases between. Per germline, CDR1 ENHRY and CDR2 SYGVKD. This CDR3 comprises 14 residues. CDR3 loop: CAISASGAEDTQYF. DNA of the CDR3: TGTGCCATCAGTGCATCAGGGGCGGAGGATACGCAGTATTTT.

The chain carries TRBV10-2 and TRBJ1-2, with TRBD1 identical over 7 bases. The CDR3 has 16 residues. CDR1 and CDR2 (germline): WSHSY, SAAADI. V lost 0 bases, J lost 5 bases, and 9 bases stayed unmatched. DNA of the CDR3: TGCGCCAGCAGTGAGTCCCCGGACAGGCTAAGTTATGGCTACACCTTC. It encodes CASSESPDRLSYGYTF.

The chain is built from TRBV29-1 and TRBJ1-6; 7 bases are shared with TRBD1. Germline assignment: CDR1 SQVTM and CDR2 ANQGSEA. The trim removed 6 bases at V and 5 bases at J, leaving 7 bases unmatched. The CDR3 sequence is 14 residues long. The CDR3 spells CSVRTGSDNSPLHF. For the CDR3, the DNA is TGCAGCGTCCGGACAGGCAGTGATAATTCACCCCTCCACTTT.

This clone was seen just once. The chain uses TRBV9 and TRBJ1-2; the D gene is possibly TRBD1 (6 bases). The V end lost 3 bases, the J end lost 5 bases, and 23 bases lay between the germline ends. Germline V gene lookup returns CDR1 SGDLS and CDR2 YYNGEE. The CDR3 loop spans 17 amino acids. Here the CDR3 reads CASSAGGSGALAYGYTF. In DNA form, the CDR3 reads TGTGCCAGCAGCGCGGGGGGATCGGGGGCGTTGGCGTATGGCTACACCTTC.

CDR3 nucleotides: TGTGCCAGCAGCCAGACCCGGGGGGATTTTACGCAGTATTTT. Translation: CASSQTRGDFTQYF. The chain joins TRBV7-2 to TRBJ2-3, with TRBD2 matching 7 bases. V was clipped by 5 bases and J by 8 bases; unmatched bases: 10. The CDR3 sequence is 14 residues long. Germline V gene sequence: CDR1 SGHTA, CDR2 FQGNSA.

V gene TRBV6-1 combines with J gene TRBJ1-1; 9 nucleotides align to TRBD1. The germline CDR1 and CDR2 sequences are MNHNS and SASEGT. The CDR3 is made up of 14 amino acids. Trimming cost V 2 bases and J 11 bases; bases outside gene matches: 9. The CDR3 sequence is CASSESSGTGMAFF. CDR3 DNA: TGTGCCAGCAGTGAAAGTTCCGGGACAGGGATGGCTTTCTTT.